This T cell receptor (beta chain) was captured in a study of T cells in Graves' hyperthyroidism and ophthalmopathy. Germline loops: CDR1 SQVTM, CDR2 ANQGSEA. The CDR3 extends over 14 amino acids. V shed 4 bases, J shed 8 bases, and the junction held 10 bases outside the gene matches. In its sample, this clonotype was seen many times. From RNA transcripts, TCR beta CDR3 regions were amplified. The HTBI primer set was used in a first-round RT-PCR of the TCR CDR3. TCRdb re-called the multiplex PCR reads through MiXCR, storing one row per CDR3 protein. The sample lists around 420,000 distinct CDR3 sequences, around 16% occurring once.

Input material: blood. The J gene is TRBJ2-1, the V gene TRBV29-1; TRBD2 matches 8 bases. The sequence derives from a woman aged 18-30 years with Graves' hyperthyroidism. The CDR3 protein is CSVVLPAGGYEQFF. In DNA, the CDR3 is TGCAGCGTTGTCCTCCCGGCGGGGGGTTATGAGCAGTTCTTC.